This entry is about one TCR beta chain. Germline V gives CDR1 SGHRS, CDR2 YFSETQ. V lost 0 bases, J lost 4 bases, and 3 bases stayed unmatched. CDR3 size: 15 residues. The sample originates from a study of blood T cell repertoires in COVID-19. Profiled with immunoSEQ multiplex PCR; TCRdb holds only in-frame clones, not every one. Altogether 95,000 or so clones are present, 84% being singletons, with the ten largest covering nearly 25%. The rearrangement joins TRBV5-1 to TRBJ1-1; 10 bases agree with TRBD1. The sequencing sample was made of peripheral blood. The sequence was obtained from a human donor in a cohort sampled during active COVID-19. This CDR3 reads CASSLVGQGSTEAFF. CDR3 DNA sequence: TGCGCCAGCAGCTTGGTGGGACAGGGGAGCACTGAAGCTTTCTTT.